The sequence of this TCR beta chain was determined in a study of technical replicates of blood from a handful of donors. The ends were cut back, 4 bases at V and 0 bases at J, with 13 bases in the middle. The germline CDR1 and CDR2 sequences are SGHRS and YFSETQ. The CDR3 sequence is 15 residues long. TCRdb's table, derived via immunoSEQ multiplex PCR, lists solely in-frame clones and lacks some. The sample records fewer than 90,000 clones, around 94% being singletons. The rearrangement links TRBV5-1 to TRBJ1-1; D unresolved. The sample consisted of T cells isolated from PBMCs. This sequence originates from a human donor in good health. The CDR3 DNA follows: TGCGCCAGCAGCCACGAGGGTTGGATGAACACTGAAGCTTTCTTT. Translated: CASSHEGWMNTEAFF.